This T cell receptor beta chain was recovered during a study of metastatic and nonmetastatic thyroid tumors. Study-level background: Repertoire data that came from the blood and tumor or nodule tissue of malignant and benign thyroid patients were compared. General observations from the study: It was reported that TCR beta diversity was significantly higher in malignant thyroid tumors than benign nodules, in blood and tumor.

About this clone itself: As yet, its antigen is unknown.

Thyroid surgery was performed in patients who had received no treatment beforehand. V gave up 3 bases and J gave up 4 bases, with 16 bases separating them. The V gene's germline CDR1 is SGHTA and CDR2 FQGNSA. This CDR3 contains 15 residues. Original analysis: The distant-metastasis classifier for papillary thyroid cancer was built from CDR3 differences across clinicopathological groups. TCRdb re-called the PCR reads with MiXCR. The V and J calls and clone size are TCRdb's, not the authors'. The data contain about 23,000 clones, roughly 20% of them singletons. The chain employs TRBV7-2 and TRBJ2-7, with D maybe TRBD1 (5 bases). The TCR sequence derives from a female donor with papillary thyroid cancer or a benign thyroid nodule (not recorded which). Some clones in this sample may be carry-over from other donors' samples. Source material: blood. CDR3 sequence: CASSFIDSRPYEQYF. CDR3 DNA sequence: TGTGCCAGCAGCTTTATTGACAGCAGGCCATACGAGCAGTACTTC.